This T cell receptor beta chain derives from a study of human T cells and chemical hapten exposure (dated by TCRdb to the early 2020s). About the investigation overall: For sensitization, 2% DPC in acetone was applied to a 2 cm by 2 cm area of upper inner arm skin. This study followed changes in the peripheral blood TCR repertoire in vivo during primary and secondary sensitization of alopecia patients to the hapten diphenylcyclopropenone (DPC). About 27 alopecia patients gave blood for TCR sequencing at one to four time points (pre-sensitization, 2, 6 and 24 weeks). Throughout the study period of roughly 24 weeks, patients also received therapeutic DPC doses to the scalp every week. Patch testing was done on the upper back using Finn chambers containing 0.01% DPC, and results were scored after 6 days according to International Contact Dermatitis Research Group standards. The mostly female patient cohort included alopecia areata with under or over 50% scalp involvement, alopecia totalis and alopecia universalis. Blood samples were taken from patients before sensitization (week 0) and then at 2, 6 and about 24 weeks after DPC sensitization. Libraries were pooled for sequencing, and variation in per-sample TCR yields was attributed mainly to small differences in library volumes within the pool. Overall study results and their limits: Alopecia, a presumed autoimmune disease, was present in all patients, so the immune response of the patients might differ from that of healthy individuals. Repeated subsampling changed both the strength of the expansion versus patch-test correlation and the threshold at which the correlation became significant. DPC sensitization did not change how many TCRs were above 1 in 1000 frequency, and no evidence was found of alterations in global repertoire structure. Patch test score was positively correlated with the number of PT1 expanded TCRs, with significance at thresholds 8, 16 and 32 but not at 4. Compared with pre-sensitization or healthy control sets, expanded TCRs formed significantly more large CDR3 similarity clusters, which is consistent with antigen-driven responses.

The library was produced with RACE. This sample was sequenced with a NextSeq 500. Library preparation attached unique molecular identifiers to individual cDNA molecules for quantitative, reproducible TCR counting. Both TCR alpha and TCR beta chains were sequenced from each blood RNA sample. As for how the authors treated the data: A median of about 100,000 TCRs per sample was observed, with a range of about 23,224 to 750,000. V, J and CDR3 annotation of the TCR reads was performed with the Decombinator software suite. For the PS versus PT1 abundance plots, all samples were subsampled to the same number of TCRs (28,000). TCRs were defined as expanded if absent before sensitization and observed at least eight times at the 2-week time point. TCRdb took the public reads, trimmed them with fastp at Q25, ran MiXCR for clone calling and kept in-frame beta chains. Each entry is one CDR3 protein sequence, shown with its most common DNA and genes. TCRdb's processing, not the authors', yielded these V and J calls. This sample lists 150,000 to 200,000 distinct CDR3 sequences; around a quarter were detected once. In total, the top ten clones hold 2.1% of the sample.

This sample's time point label indicates: patch test 3, about 24 weeks after DPC sensitization. In the paper's terms, the treatment or condition label means: therapeutic diphenylcyclopropenone sensitization with weekly scalp DPC. At every patch-test visit, the blood draw took place before the patch test was put on. To be eligible, patients had to be aged 18 to 70, diagnosed with alopecia and judged suitable for DPC therapy, while pregnant patients were excluded. Unfractionated whole blood was collected in Tempus Blood RNA tubes, and total RNA was extracted from that blood. Worth noting for this clonotype: The clone's antigen remains unknown. No much larger clone is present one base from it, and per-base qualities are unavailable.

Including cysteine and phenylalanine, the CDR3 has 12 amino acids. Only the CDR3 DNA is retained, 36 bases long and in frame from the first base. V gives up 3 bases and J gives up 4 bases, and the segment between their germline ends measures 9 bases. CDR1 and CDR2, per the germline V gene, are SQVTM and ANQGSEA. This receptor was obtained from a woman younger than 35 with alopecia areata. Some clones in this sample may be carry-over from other donors' samples. The chain employs TRBV29-1 and TRBJ1-2; TRBD1 is perhaps the D gene, given 6 matching bases. The input for sequencing was whole blood, taken in connection with sensitization to the hapten diphenylcyclopropenone (DPC). Here the CDR3 is given as CSVEDSGYGYTF. The DNA sequence is as follows: TGCAGCGTTGAGGACAGTGGCTATGGCTACACCTTC.